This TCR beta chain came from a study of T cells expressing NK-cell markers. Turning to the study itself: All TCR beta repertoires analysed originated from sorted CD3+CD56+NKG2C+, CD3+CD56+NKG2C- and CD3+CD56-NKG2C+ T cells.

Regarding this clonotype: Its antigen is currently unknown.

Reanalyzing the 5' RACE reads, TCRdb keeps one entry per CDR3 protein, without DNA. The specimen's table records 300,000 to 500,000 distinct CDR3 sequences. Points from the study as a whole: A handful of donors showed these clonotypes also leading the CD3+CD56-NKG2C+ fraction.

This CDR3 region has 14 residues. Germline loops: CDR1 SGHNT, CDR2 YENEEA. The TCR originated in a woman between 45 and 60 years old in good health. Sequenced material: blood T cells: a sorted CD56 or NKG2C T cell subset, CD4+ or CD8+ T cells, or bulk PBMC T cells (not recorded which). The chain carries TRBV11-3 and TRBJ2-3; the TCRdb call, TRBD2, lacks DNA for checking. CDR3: CASSLRRGRRVQYF.